Listed below are T cell receptor beta chains from one sample, sequenced in a study of cytomegalovirus exposure and HLA in healthy donors. The repertoire was sequenced with immunoSEQ multiplex PCR; TCRdb's copy has only in-frame clones and lacks some. The sample comprises about 200,000 clones, approximately 80% of which are singletons, and approximately 2.9% rests with the top ten. Specimen: PBMCs. Receptor source: a man aged 25-45 years in good health and CMV-seronegative. The CDR3 runs from the conserved cysteine through the conserved F or W. D genes are given only for firm matches. The size entry is marked missing in some rows and otherwise reads once, few, many or a size class.

V	D	J	size	CDR3	DNA
TRBV25-1	.	TRBJ2-7	.	CASSAVGLSYEQYF	TGTGCCAGCAGCGCCGTCGGACTTTCCTACGAGCAGTACTTC
TRBV5-6	TRBD1	TRBJ1-2	.	CASSLDRDSLYGYTF	TGTGCCAGCAGCTTAGACCGGGACAGCCTATATGGCTACACCTTC
TRBV28	.	TRBJ2-3	.	CASTSWATGDTQYF	TGTGCCAGCACCTCTTGGGCTACAGGAGATACGCAGTATTTT
TRBV6-5	.	TRBJ2-1	once	CASSYSEEYNEQFF	TGTGCCAGCAGTTACTCAGAGGAATACAATGAGCAGTTCTTC
TRBV7-2	.	TRBJ2-5	.	CASSFQGGSETQYF	TGTGCCAGCAGCTTTCAGGGGGGATCGGAGACCCAGTACTTC
TRBV28	.	TRBJ1-3	.	CASSLRETAGNTIYF	TGTGCCAGCAGTTTACGTGAGACAGCTGGAAACACCATATATTTT
TRBV18	TRBD2	TRBJ2-3	.	CASSPDSGPSTDTQYF	TGTGCCAGCTCACCAGATAGCGGGCCTAGCACAGATACGCAGTATTTT
TRBV5-8	TRBD2	TRBJ2-3	.	CASSSRGGPRTDTQYF	TGTGCCAGCAGCTCCCGCGGGGGGCCGAGGACAGATACGCAGTATTTT
TRBV4-1	.	TRBJ2-7	few	CASSQEVDTYEQYF	TGCGCCAGCAGCCAAGAGGTGGACACCTACGAGCAGTACTTC
TRBV5-8	.	TRBJ1-4	.	CASSLGAGVREKLFF	TGTGCCAGCAGCTTGGGGGCAGGGGTGCGAGAAAAACTGTTTTTT
TRBV19	.	TRBJ1-1	.	CASSIVRAEAFF	TGTGCCAGTAGTATAGTGAGAGCTGAAGCTTTCTTT
TRBV20-1	.	TRBJ2-3	few	CSARRADTQYF	TGCAGTGCTAGGAGGGCAGATACGCAGTATTTT
TRBV5-4	.	TRBJ1-3	.	CASSFQGLDTIYF	TGTGCCAGCAGCTTCCAGGGGTTGGACACCATATATTTT
TRBV9	TRBD2	TRBJ2-3	.	CASSPGGGGSTDTQYF	TGTGCCAGCAGCCCCGGGGGCGGGGGGAGCACAGATACGCAGTATTTT
TRBV11-2	.	TRBJ2-7	.	CASSLVERATEQYF	TGTGCCAGCAGCTTAGTTGAGAGGGCCACCGAGCAGTACTTC
TRBV27	.	TRBJ1-2	.	CASSSLGWNLEGYGYTF	TGTGCCAGCAGTTCCCTCGGTTGGAACCTGGAGGGCTATGGCTACACCTTC
TRBV6-1	.	TRBJ2-7	once	CASSKGGQVSSYEQYF	TGTGCCAGCAGTAAAGGGGGGCAGGTGAGCTCCTACGAGCAGTACTTC
TRBV6-1	TRBD2	TRBJ2-7	.	CASTLTSGNYEQYF	TGTGCCAGCACTTTGACTAGCGGGAACTACGAGCAGTACTTC
TRBV9	.	TRBJ2-3	.	CASSASGTSTDTQYF	TGTGCCAGCAGCGCATCGGGGACTAGCACAGATACGCAGTATTTT
TRBV9	.	TRBJ2-7	once	CASSPTGTPGYEQYF	TGTGCCAGCAGCCCGACCGGGACACCTGGATACGAGCAGTACTTC
TRBV6-1	.	TRBJ2-4	.	CASSESLAKNIQYF	TGTGCCAGCAGTGAGTCCCTAGCCAAAAACATTCAGTACTTC
TRBV9	TRBD1	TRBJ2-2	few	CASSRGQGNTGELFF	TGTGCCAGCAGTCGGGGACAGGGGAACACCGGGGAGCTGTTTTTT
TRBV7-2	.	TRBJ2-1	.	CASSFTRPPRNEQFF	TGTGCCAGCAGCTTCACTAGACCCCCTCGAAATGAGCAGTTCTTC
TRBV9	TRBD2	TRBJ2-2	.	CASSVETGGSYTGELFF	TGTGCCAGCAGCGTAGAAACGGGGGGGAGCTACACCGGGGAGCTGTTTTTT
TRBV10-3	.	TRBJ2-2	once	CAISESLAAGELFF	TGTGCCATCAGTGAGTCACTGGCGGCCGGGGAGCTGTTTTTT
TRBV4-1	TRBD2	TRBJ2-3	.	CASSAQPRTRGIADTQYF	TGCGCCAGCAGCGCACAACCCCGGACGCGGGGGATCGCAGATACGCAGTATTTT
TRBV28	TRBD1	TRBJ1-5	once	CASSTFPRFKQGVSNQPQHF	TGTGCCAGCAGTACCTTTCCCCGATTCAAACAGGGGGTTAGCAATCAGCCCCAGCATTTT
TRBV7-2	TRBD2	TRBJ2-1	few	CASSKIGLAGGPAYNEQFF	TGTGCCAGCAGTAAAATCGGACTAGCGGGGGGTCCCGCCTACAATGAGCAGTTCTTC
TRBV20-1	.	TRBJ2-5	.	CSASGEETQYF	TGCAGTGCTAGCGGAGAAGAGACCCAGTACTTC
TRBV5-1	TRBD1	TRBJ2-7	few	CASSTGGSSYEQYF	TGCGCCAGCAGCACAGGGGGGAGCTCCTACGAGCAGTACTTC
TRBV28	.	TRBJ2-7	few	CASSLTDSTYEQYF	TGTGCCAGCAGTTTAACCGACAGTACCTACGAGCAGTACTTC
TRBV21-1	.	TRBJ1-6	.	CASSKLSGQRNSPLHF	TGTGCCAGCAGCAAGTTATCGGGACAGCGCAATTCACCCCTCCACTTT
TRBV5-4	.	TRBJ2-7	.	CASSLVAGEEQYF	TGTGCCAGCAGCTTGGTGGCAGGGGAAGAGCAGTACTTC
TRBV2	TRBD2	TRBJ2-2	.	CASSEGSGGITGELFF	TGTGCCAGCAGTGAAGGCAGCGGGGGAATCACCGGGGAGCTGTTTTTT
TRBV4-2	TRBD1	TRBJ2-3	.	CASSRRVGTASTDTQYF	TGTGCCAGCAGTCGAAGAGTAGGGACAGCAAGCACAGATACGCAGTATTTT
TRBV5-6	TRBD1	TRBJ2-7	.	CASSLYGRGTYEQYF	TGTGCCAGCAGCCTTTATGGCAGGGGGACCTACGAGCAGTACTTC
TRBV2	.	TRBJ2-6	.	CASTPNPAGSGASVLTF	TGTGCCAGCACCCCGAACCCTGCGGGATCTGGGGCCAGCGTCCTGACTTTC
TRBV6-6	.	TRBJ2-7	.	CASSPETYEQYF	TGTGCCAGCAGCCCCGAGACCTACGAGCAGTACTTC
TRBV28	TRBD1	TRBJ1-3	.	CASSLPQGAHGNTIYF	TGTGCCAGCAGTTTACCACAGGGGGCTCATGGAAACACCATATATTTT
TRBV5-5	.	TRBJ1-2	.	CASSLGPAGSYGYTF	TGTGCCAGCAGCTTGGGACCGGCGGGGAGCTATGGCTACACCTTC
TRBV28	.	TRBJ1-2	.	CASSLQGYGYTF	TGTGCCAGCAGTTTGCAGGGCTATGGCTACACCTTC
TRBV5-1	.	TRBJ2-1	.	CASSLQGHEQFF	TGCGCCAGCAGCTTGCAGGGACACGAGCAGTTCTTC